One and the same sample provided the 32 T cell receptor beta chains below, sequenced in a study of blood T cells in healthy people across ages. A second PCR, run for about 7 to 12 cycles, used a sample-barcoded 5' primer plus a J-beta primer mix. TCRdb reanalysed the 5' RACE reads using MiXCR and keeps one entry per CDR3 protein. The table records 760,000 or so distinct CDR3 sequences, 20% to 30% of them present only once. The sample was also linked to a second study, of T cells of mothers and their children.

The sequencing input was blood. The receptor set was obtained from a boy younger than 18 in good health.

V gene TRBV25-1 combines with J gene TRBJ2-5; D might be TRBD1 or TRBD2, each matching 5 bases. The end of the DNA aligns better with TRBJ2-7, so the J call may be wrong. The germline CDR1 and CDR2 sequences are MGHDK and SYGVNS. CDR3 length equals 13 residues. CDR3 sequence: CASSEREGFEQYF. CDR3 nucleotides: TGTGCCAGCAGTGAACGAGAGGGGTTCGAGCAGTACTTC.

The V call is TRBV4-1, the J call TRBJ2-1; 10 bases map to TRBD2. Losses at the gene ends were 3 bases for V and 7 bases for J; bases not matched to a gene: 6. From germline, CDR1 is MGHRA and CDR2 YSYEKL. The CDR3 extends over 15 amino acids. The CDR3 reads CASSQVAGGDNEQFF. As DNA, the CDR3 is TGCGCCAGCAGCCAGGTAGCGGGAGGTGATAATGAGCAGTTCTTC.

This clonotype was observed a handful of times. V usage is TRBV28 and J usage is TRBJ2-7; no clear D. The V and J ends lost 6 bases and 0 bases respectively, with 9 bases between them. There are 13 residues in the CDR3. Looked up from germline, CDR1 is MDHEN and CDR2 is SYDVKM. The CDR3 DNA is TGTGCCAGCAGCCGCGAGAGCTCCTACGAGCAGTACTTC. Protein product: CASSRESSYEQYF.

There are a few counts of this clonotype. The chain uses TRBV29-1 and TRBJ1-3; the D gene is possibly TRBD1 (5 bases). The CDR3 is made up of 15 amino acids. With 2 bases removed from V and 0 bases from J, the gap between germline ends came to 11 bases. Germline CDR1 reads SQVTM; CDR2 reads ANQGSEA. The DNA for the CDR3 is TGCAGCGTTGAATCAGGGCTGTACTCTGGAAACACCATATATTTT. Its protein is CSVESGLYSGNTIYF.

The CDR3 DNA is TGTGCCAGCAGCCAAGGAAGACAGGACTTAAACTATGGCTACACCTTC. Its translation is CASSQGRQDLNYGYTF. V gene TRBV6-2 or TRBV6-3 combines with J gene TRBJ1-2; a possible D gene is TRBD1 (6 bases). This CDR3 is 16 amino acids long. V gave up 6 bases and J gave up 2 bases, with 19 bases separating them. The germline gives CDR1 MNHEY, CDR2 SVGEGT.

This clonotype showed up just a few times. The chain uses TRBV28 and TRBJ2-1, with D perhaps matching TRBD2 (5 bases). The end of the DNA fits TRBJ2-5 better, so the J call may be wrong. Germline V gives CDR1 MDHEN, CDR2 SYDVKM. This CDR3 spans 14 amino acids. The CDR3 bases are TGTGCCAGCAGTCCCCAGTCACCGGGGGAGACCCAGTACTTC. Protein product: CASSPQSPGETQYF.

The genes are TRBV7-6 and TRBJ1-5; D possibly corresponds to TRBD1 (5 bases). Germline CDR1 reads SGHVS; CDR2 reads FNYEAQ. The CDR3 totals 13 residues. Trimming stripped 3 bases from V and 6 bases from J, with 9 bases between. The CDR3 sequence is CASSLGEGQPQHF. In nucleotides, the CDR3 is TGTGCCAGCAGCTTGGGGGAGGGTCAGCCCCAGCATTTT.

The J gene is TRBJ1-4, the V gene TRBV3-1; D gene unclear. Germline V gene lookup returns CDR1 LGHDT and CDR2 YNNKEL (reference sequence). The CDR3 totals 14 residues. The V and J ends lost 0 bases and 8 bases respectively, with 10 bases between them. CDR3 sequence reads: CASSQEGQAEKLFF. CDR3 DNA sequence: TGTGCCAGCAGCCAAGAAGGGCAGGCGGAAAAACTGTTTTTT.

This clonotype was seen many times. The chain links TRBV29-1 to TRBJ2-5; D unclear. V was trimmed by 0 bases and J by 5 bases, leaving 7 bases between them. CDR3 length: 12 residues. Germline CDR1 SQVTM, CDR2 ANQGSEA. The CDR3 nucleotides are TGCAGCGTTGAAGAAGGCCGGGAGACCCAGTACTTC. It codes for CSVEEGRETQYF.

This clonotype was observed a handful of times. The chain couples TRBV7-2 to TRBJ2-2; D may be TRBD2 (6 bases). CDR3 length equals 17 residues. V was clipped by 0 bases and J by 4 bases, with 15 bases between them. Germline V gene data show CDR1 as SGHTA and CDR2 as FQGNSA. CDR3 in amino acids: CASSLAGRGTGTGELFF. CDR3 DNA: TGTGCCAGCAGCTTAGCGGGACGCGGGACCGGCACCGGGGAGCTGTTTTTT.

This clonotype has a handful of counts. The rearrangement joins TRBV5-6 to TRBJ1-3; TRBD1 might be the D (6 bases). Germline CDR1 and CDR2: SGHDT and YYEEEE. The germline V and J ends were trimmed by 4 bases and 3 bases, with 14 bases remaining between them. CDR3 length: 15 amino acids. The CDR3 bases are TGTGCCAGCAGCCGGGGGGCCTCGGATGGAAACACCATATATTTT. Translating it yields CASSRGASDGNTIYF.

J is TRBJ1-2 and V is TRBV20-1; possibly TRBD1 for D (5 bases). The V gene lost 3 bases and the J gene lost 12 bases, with 14 bases spanning the gap. This CDR3 comprises 11 residues. Germline V gene data show CDR1 as DFQATT and CDR2 as SNEGSKA (reference sequence). The DNA of the CDR3 is TGCAGTGCTAGCCCCTCGTCGGACAACACCTTC. Its translation: CSASPSSDNTF.

This clonotype showed up just a few times. The CDR3 nucleotides are TGTGCCAGCAGGCCCCCTCTCCAGAACGACGCGACTCAGTACTTC. It encodes CASRPPLQNDATQYF. The genes are TRBV7-9 and TRBJ2-5; D not resolved. Per germline, CDR1 SEHNR and CDR2 FQNEAQ (reference sequence). The CDR3 has 15 residues. Trimming took 6 bases from V and 11 from J, leaving 25 bases between them.

The chain recombines TRBV29-1 with TRBJ2-7, with 9 nucleotides matching TRBD2. V was pared by 3 bases and J by 4 bases, with 10 bases of the junction left unmatched. This CDR3 is built from 15 residues. Germline CDR1 reads SQVTM; CDR2 reads ANQGSEA. CDR3 sequence reads: CSVETLAGEGYEQYF. The CDR3 nucleotides are TGCAGCGTTGAGACGTTAGCGGGAGAAGGATACGAGCAGTACTTC.

As concerns this clonotype: An end of the junction does not agree with germline; a read error may underlie this. This sequence joins TRBV5-1 and TRBJ1-1; D uncertain. Germline V lookup: CDR1 SGHRS, CDR2 YFSETQ. The CDR3 has 14 residues. CDR3 region: CASNLASWDTEAFF. CDR3 in DNA: TGCGCCAGCAACTTGGCCTCGTGGGACACTGAAGCTTTCTTT.

This clonotype was counted between two and nine times. The DNA for the CDR3 is TGTGCCAGCAGTTCCCCGGGTAGGGCGCTTGGCTACACCTTC. This encodes CASSSPGRALGYTF. The chain links TRBV12-3 or TRBV12-4 to TRBJ1-2; D ambiguous. CDR3 length equals 14 residues. Trimming stripped 4 bases from V and 7 bases from J, with 16 bases between.

This clonotype was detected only a few times. The chain is built from TRBV27 and TRBJ2-7, with 9 bases fitting TRBD2. With 6 bases clipped from V and 7 bases from J, the junction kept 10 bases outside the gene matches. The germline V gene has CDR1 MNHEY and CDR2 SMNVEV (reference sequence). The CDR3 runs 14 residues. The CDR3 coding sequence is TGTGCCAGCAGAGATAGCGGGAGTCCTGGAGAGCAGTACTTC. Protein product: CASRDSGSPGEQYF.

Comment on this clonotype: A junction boundary mismatches the germline segment, possibly from a read error. The chain has TRBV15 and TRBJ2-7; weak D call: TRBD2 (6 bases). There are 16 residues in the CDR3. Germline CDR1 is LNHNV and CDR2 is YYDKDF (reference sequence). CDR3 sequence: CATSRDYGGTSHEQYF. The CDR3 DNA sequence: TGTGCCACCAGCAGAGATTACGGGGGAACCTCCCACGAGCAGTACTTC.

The chain carries TRBV5-5 and TRBJ2-3; 9 positions agree with TRBD2. V was clipped by 2 bases and J by 1 base; unmatched bases: 5. This CDR3 is built from 16 residues. Germline values: CDR1 SGHKS, CDR2 YYEKEE (reference sequence). The CDR3 region is CASSFPPSGGTDTQYF. The CDR3 DNA reads as TGTGCCAGCAGCTTCCCCCCTAGCGGGGGCACAGATACGCAGTATTTT.

The V call is TRBV6-5, the J call TRBJ2-7; TRBD1 aligns across 7 bases. This CDR3 is built from 15 residues. Trimming removed 6 bases from V and 1 base from J; junction bases left unmatched: 9. Germline V CDR1 and CDR2: MNHEY, SVGAGI. The CDR3 nucleotides read TGTGCCAGCAGCACCCGGGACAGTAAATCCTACGAGCAGTACTTC. As protein: CASSTRDSKSYEQYF.

This clonotype was picked up a small number of times. Sequence at one end of the junction differs from germline and may be a read error. V usage is TRBV7-7 and J usage is TRBJ2-5, with D perhaps matching TRBD2 (5 bases). The V gene's germline CDR1 is SSHAT and CDR2 FNYEAQ (reference sequence). This CDR3 is 15 amino acids long. This CDR3 reads CASSLREQLGETQYF. DNA of the CDR3: TGTGCTAGCAGCTTGAGGGAGCAACTTGGGGAGACCCAGTACTTC.

This clonotype turned up a few times. This chain uses TRBV24-1 with TRBJ1-2; 12 nucleotides match TRBD1. Losses at the gene ends were 7 bases for V and 6 bases for J; bases not matched to a gene: 11. Germline V gene lookup returns CDR1 KGHDR and CDR2 SFDVKD. The CDR3 runs 16 residues. This CDR3 reads CATRPGQGALWDGYTF. The CDR3 DNA reads as TGTGCCACCAGACCGGGACAGGGGGCGCTTTGGGATGGCTACACCTTC.

The V and J genes are TRBV13 and TRBJ2-5; TRBD1 is a possible D gene (6 bases). CDR1 is PRHDT, CDR2 FYEKMQ, per germline (reference sequence). V lost 1 base and J 1 base, leaving 10 bases between the germline ends. The CDR3 consists of 15 residues. The chain's CDR3 is CASSLVGHLQETQYF. For the CDR3, the DNA is TGTGCCAGCAGCTTAGTGGGACACCTCCAAGAGACCCAGTACTTC. Drawing the rest from reference TRBV13 and TRBJ2-5, the complete variable domain is AAGVIQSPRHLIKEKRETATLKCYPIPRHDTVYWYQQGPGQDPQFLISFYEKMQSDKGSIPDRFSAQQFSDYHSELNMSSLELGDSALYFCASSLVGHLQETQYFGPGTRLLVL.

A few counts support this clonotype. The chain links TRBV10-1 to TRBJ2-5, with D possibly TRBD2 on 5 matching bases. The CDR3 runs 12 residues. With 10 bases removed from V and 2 bases from J, the gap between germline ends came to 11 bases. Germline CDR1 reads WNHNN; CDR2 reads SYGVQD (reference sequence). In DNA, the CDR3 is TGCGCCACGGACTCCGGGCAAGAGACCCAGTACTTC. It translates to CATDSGQETQYF.

This clonotype was counted a few times. The chain recombines TRBV6-1 with TRBJ2-1; TRBD2 aligns across 11 bases. V was pared by 6 bases and J by 5 bases, with 6 bases of the junction left unmatched. From germline, CDR1 is MNHNS and CDR2 SASEGT. CDR3 length: 15 residues. CDR3 nucleotide sequence: TGTGCCAGCAGCCCGACTAGCGGGAAACACAATGAGCAGTTCTTC. This translates into CASSPTSGKHNEQFF.

The chain joins TRBV6-5 to TRBJ1-2, with 8 bases that match TRBD1. The germline V gene has CDR1 MNHEY and CDR2 SVGAGI. After removal of 7 bases from V and 8 bases from J, the junction contained 15 bases not matched to a gene. The CDR3 is 15 residues long. Here the CDR3 reads CASTTKTGASVGYTF. DNA of the CDR3: TGTGCCAGCACTACGAAGACAGGGGCCTCCGTGGGCTACACCTTC.

The rearrangement links TRBV7-9 to TRBJ2-5; the D is unclear. The DNA end is more similar to TRBJ2-7, so the J call may be wrong. CDR3 length equals 14 residues. The germline V gene encodes CDR1 SEHNR and CDR2 FQNEAQ (reference sequence). CDR3 protein: CASSSDATPNEQYF. CDR3 bases: TGTGCCAGCAGCTCGGACGCTACTCCTAACGAGCAGTACTTC.

The chain recombines TRBV5-1 with TRBJ2-5; 11 bases agree with TRBD1. In germline, CDR1 is SGHRS, CDR2 YFSETQ. The length of the CDR3 is 17 residues. V lost 4 bases, J lost 2 bases, and 10 bases stayed unmatched. The CDR3 DNA is TGCGCCAGCAGCGTGGACAGGGGGCCTTTGTGGCAAGAGACCCAGTACTTC. Its translation is CASSVDRGPLWQETQYF.

This clonotype was observed a few times. The J gene is TRBJ2-3, the V gene TRBV27; 8 nucleotides agree with TRBD2. The CDR3 extends over 16 amino acids. In germline, CDR1 is MNHEY, CDR2 SMNVEV (reference sequence). V shed 2 bases and J 5 bases; nucleotides not matched to a gene: 9. The CDR3 DNA sequence: TGTGCCAGCAGTTTAGCCAGCGGGAGTGTTGGAGATACGCAGTATTTT. Translated: CASSLASGSVGDTQYF.

This clonotype was counted at least ten times. This chain joins TRBV27 and TRBJ1-5, with D unclear. V lost 3 bases and J 2 bases, leaving 8 bases between the germline ends. The CDR3 consists of 14 residues. Looked up from germline, CDR1 is MNHEY and CDR2 is SMNVEV (reference sequence). CDR3 DNA: TGTGCCAGCAGTTTCAGGCAGGGCAATCAGCCCCAGCATTTT. Translating gives CASSFRQGNQPQHF.

This clonotype was seen more than once but under ten times. The V call is TRBV3-1, the J call TRBJ2-1; D ambiguous. V gave up 3 bases and J gave up 7 bases, with 7 bases separating them. The CDR3 extends over 12 amino acids. CDR1 and CDR2 (germline): LGHDT, YNNKEL (reference sequence). The CDR3 is CASSHNSNEQFF. The CDR3, as DNA: TGTGCCAGCAGCCACAACTCAAATGAGCAGTTCTTC.

This rearrangement joins TRBV6-2 or TRBV6-3 to TRBJ2-3; 8 nucleotides match TRBD2. J gave up 5 bases and V 0 bases, and 7 bases lay outside the gene matches. Germline V gene sequence: CDR1 MNHEY, CDR2 SVGEGT. CDR3 length: 16 residues. CDR3 in amino acids: CASSYSTRGGGDTQYF. The DNA for the CDR3 is TGTGCCAGCAGTTACTCGACCCGGGGGGGCGGAGATACGCAGTATTTT.